This T cell receptor beta chain was captured by sequencing in a study of T-cell memory formation after mild COVID-19. Study as a whole: TCR clusters showed largely donor specificity.

Germline V gene sequence: CDR1 LNHDA, CDR2 SQIVND (reference sequence). V was trimmed by 9 bases and J by 6 bases, leaving 20 bases between them. The CDR3 is 14 amino acids. TCRdb re-derived calls from the 5' RACE reads in MiXCR, one entry per CDR3 protein. The sample lists fewer than 450,000 distinct CDR3 sequences, 20% to 30% occurring once. There are many counts of this clonotype. Antigen specificity is unknown. The study, taken as a whole, reports: Detection of some responders pre-infection suggested pre-existing cross-reactive memory T cells participated. CD4/CD8 balance characterized clones contracting day 15 to 85, and CD4+ skew characterized later expanders.

Specimen: PBMCs or a T cell subset sorted from them (not recorded which). This TCR was sampled from an adult woman who had mild COVID-19 (a few samples of this study predate the infection). Cell type and time point are not known. The V call is TRBV19, the J call TRBJ1-2, with D perhaps TRBD1 (6 bases). This CDR3 is CASLRTGAGDGYTF. CDR3 bases: TGTGCCAGCCTCAGGACGGGGGCGGGTGATGGCTACACCTTC.